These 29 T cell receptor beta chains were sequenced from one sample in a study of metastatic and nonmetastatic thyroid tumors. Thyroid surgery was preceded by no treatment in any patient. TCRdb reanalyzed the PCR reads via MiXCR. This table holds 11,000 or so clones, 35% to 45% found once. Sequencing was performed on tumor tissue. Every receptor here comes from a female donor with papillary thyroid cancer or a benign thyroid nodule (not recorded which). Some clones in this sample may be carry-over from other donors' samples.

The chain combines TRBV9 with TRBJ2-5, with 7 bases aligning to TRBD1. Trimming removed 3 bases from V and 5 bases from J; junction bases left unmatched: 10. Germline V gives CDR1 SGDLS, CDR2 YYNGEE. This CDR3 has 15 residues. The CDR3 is CASSGGLSGGETQYF. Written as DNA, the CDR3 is TGTGCCAGCAGCGGGGGCCTATCAGGGGGTGAGACCCAGTACTTC. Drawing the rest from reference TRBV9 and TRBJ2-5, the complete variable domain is DSGVTQTPKHLITATGQRVTLRCSPRSGDLSVYWYQQSLDQGLQFLIQYYNGEERAKGNILERFSAQQFPDLHSELNLSSLELGDSALYFCASSGGLSGGETQYFGPGTRLLVL.

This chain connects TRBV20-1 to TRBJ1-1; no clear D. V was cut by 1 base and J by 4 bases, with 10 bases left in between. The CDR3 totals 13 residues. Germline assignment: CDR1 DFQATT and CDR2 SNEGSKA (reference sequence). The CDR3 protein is CSARAATRTEAFF. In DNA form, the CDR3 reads TGCAGTGCTAGAGCCGCGACACGCACTGAAGCTTTCTTT.

CDR3 nucleotides: TGTGCCAGTAGTATAGGGACAGCCTACACCGGGGAGCTGTTTTTT. It encodes CASSIGTAYTGELFF. The V and J genes are TRBV19 and TRBJ2-2; TRBD1 might be the D (6 bases). This CDR3 region has 15 residues. With 1 base removed from V and 3 bases from J, the gap between germline ends came to 9 bases. The V gene's germline CDR1 is LNHDA and CDR2 SQIVND (reference sequence).

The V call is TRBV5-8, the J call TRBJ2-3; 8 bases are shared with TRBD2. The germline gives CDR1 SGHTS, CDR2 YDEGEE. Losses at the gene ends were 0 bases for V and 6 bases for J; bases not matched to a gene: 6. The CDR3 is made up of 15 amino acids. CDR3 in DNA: TGTGCCAGCAGCTTGGAGGGACTAGGGAAGGATACGCAGTATTTT. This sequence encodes CASSLEGLGKDTQYF.

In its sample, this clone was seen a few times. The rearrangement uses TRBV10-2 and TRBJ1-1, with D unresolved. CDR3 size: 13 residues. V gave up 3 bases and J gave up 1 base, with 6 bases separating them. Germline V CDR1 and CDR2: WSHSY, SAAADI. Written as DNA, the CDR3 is TGCGCCAGCAGTGAAGACAAGAACACTGAAGCTTTCTTT. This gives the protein CASSEDKNTEAFF.

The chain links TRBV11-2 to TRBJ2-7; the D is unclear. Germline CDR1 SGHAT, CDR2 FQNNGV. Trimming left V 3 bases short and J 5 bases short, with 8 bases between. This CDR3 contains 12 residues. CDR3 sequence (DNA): TGTGCCAGCAGCTTGGATAGAGACGAGCAGTACTTC. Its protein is CASSLDRDEQYF.

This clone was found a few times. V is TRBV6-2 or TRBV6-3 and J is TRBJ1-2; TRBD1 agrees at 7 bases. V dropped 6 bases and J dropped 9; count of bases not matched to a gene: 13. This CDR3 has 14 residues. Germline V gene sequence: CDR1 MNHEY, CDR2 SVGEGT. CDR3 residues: CASSKGQAADRYTF. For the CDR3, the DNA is TGTGCCAGCAGCAAAGGACAGGCGGCGGATCGCTACACCTTC.

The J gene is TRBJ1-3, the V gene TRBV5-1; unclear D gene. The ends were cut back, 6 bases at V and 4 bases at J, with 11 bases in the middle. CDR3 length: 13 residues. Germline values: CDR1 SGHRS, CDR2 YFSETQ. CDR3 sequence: CASTDLLGNTIYF. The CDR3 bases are TGCGCCAGCACGGATTTGTTGGGAAACACCATATATTTT.

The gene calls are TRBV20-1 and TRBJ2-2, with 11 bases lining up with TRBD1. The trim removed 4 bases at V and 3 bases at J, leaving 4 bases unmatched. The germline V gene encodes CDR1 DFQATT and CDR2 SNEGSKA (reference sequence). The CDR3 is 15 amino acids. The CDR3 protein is CSATGQGADTGELFF. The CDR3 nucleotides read TGCAGTGCTACTGGACAGGGGGCTGACACCGGGGAGCTGTTTTTT.

CDR3 residues: CASSWDGHNEQFF. In DNA form, the CDR3 reads TGCGCCAGCAGCTGGGACGGACACAATGAGCAGTTCTTC. The rearrangement joins TRBV5-1 to TRBJ2-1; D possibly uses TRBD1 or TRBD2 (5 bases each). The germline gives CDR1 SGHRS, CDR2 YFSETQ. The V end lost 3 bases, the J end lost 5 bases, and 9 bases lay between the germline ends. The CDR3 contains 13 residues.

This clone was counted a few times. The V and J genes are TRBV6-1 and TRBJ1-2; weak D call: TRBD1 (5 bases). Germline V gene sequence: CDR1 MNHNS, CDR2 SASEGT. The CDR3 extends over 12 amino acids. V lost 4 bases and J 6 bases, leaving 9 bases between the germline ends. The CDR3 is CASSGRVDGYTF. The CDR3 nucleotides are TGTGCCAGCAGTGGCAGGGTTGATGGCTACACCTTC.

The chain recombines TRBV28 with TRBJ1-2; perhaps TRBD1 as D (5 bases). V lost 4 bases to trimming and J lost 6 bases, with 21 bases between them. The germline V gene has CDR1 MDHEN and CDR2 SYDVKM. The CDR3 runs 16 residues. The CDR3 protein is CASSSTYVGPYDGYTF. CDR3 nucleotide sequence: TGTGCCAGCAGTTCGACATACGTGGGGCCTTACGATGGCTACACCTTC.

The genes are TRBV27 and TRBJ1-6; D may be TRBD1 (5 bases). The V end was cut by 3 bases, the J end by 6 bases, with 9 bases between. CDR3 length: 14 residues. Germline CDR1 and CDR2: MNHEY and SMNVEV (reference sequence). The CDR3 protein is CASSLLGPNSPLHF. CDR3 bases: TGTGCCAGCAGTTTGTTGGGGCCTAATTCACCCCTCCACTTT.

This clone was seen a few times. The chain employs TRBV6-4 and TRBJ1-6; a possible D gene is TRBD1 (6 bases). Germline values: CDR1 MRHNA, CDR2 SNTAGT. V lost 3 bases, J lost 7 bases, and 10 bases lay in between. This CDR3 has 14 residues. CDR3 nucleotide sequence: TGTGCCAGCAGTGAAGGAGGGGGAAATTCACCCCTCCACTTT. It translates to CASSEGGGNSPLHF.

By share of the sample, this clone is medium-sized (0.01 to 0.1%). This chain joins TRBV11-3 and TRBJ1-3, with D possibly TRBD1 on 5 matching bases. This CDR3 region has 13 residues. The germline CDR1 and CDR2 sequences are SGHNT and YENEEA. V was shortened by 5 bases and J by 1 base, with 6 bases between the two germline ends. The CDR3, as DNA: TGTGCCAGCAGCGGGGGTTCTGGAAACACCATATATTTT. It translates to CASSGGSGNTIYF.

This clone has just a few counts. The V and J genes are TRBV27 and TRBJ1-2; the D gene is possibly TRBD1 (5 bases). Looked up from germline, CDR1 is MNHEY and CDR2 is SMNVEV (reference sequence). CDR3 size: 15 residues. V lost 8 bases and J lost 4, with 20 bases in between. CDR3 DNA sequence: TGTGCCAGCGGGACTCGGAGGGGAGTTGGCTATGGCTACACCTTC. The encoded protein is CASGTRRGVGYGYTF.

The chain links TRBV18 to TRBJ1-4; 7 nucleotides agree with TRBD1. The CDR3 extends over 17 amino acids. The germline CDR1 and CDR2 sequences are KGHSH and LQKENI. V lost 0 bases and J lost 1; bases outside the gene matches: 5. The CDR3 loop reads CASSPPGQWRTNEKLFF. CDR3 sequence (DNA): TGTGCCAGCTCACCACCGGGACAGTGGCGAACTAATGAAAAACTGTTTTTT.

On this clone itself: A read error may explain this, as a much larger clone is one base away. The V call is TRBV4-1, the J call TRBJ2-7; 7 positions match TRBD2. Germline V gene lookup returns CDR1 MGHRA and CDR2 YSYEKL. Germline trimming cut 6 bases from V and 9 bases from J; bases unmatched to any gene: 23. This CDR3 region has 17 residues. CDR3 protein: CASRPDETASGRDAQYF. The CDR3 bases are TGCGCCAGCAGGCCGGACGAGACCGCTAGCGGAAGGGATGCGCAGTACTTC.

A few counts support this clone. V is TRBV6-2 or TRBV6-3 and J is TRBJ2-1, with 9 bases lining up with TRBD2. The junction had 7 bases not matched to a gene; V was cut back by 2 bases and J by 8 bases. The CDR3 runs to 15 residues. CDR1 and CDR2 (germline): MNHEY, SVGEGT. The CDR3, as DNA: TGTGCCAGCAGTTACAGGGCTAGCGGGACTGATGAGCAGTTCTTC. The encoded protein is CASSYRASGTDEQFF.

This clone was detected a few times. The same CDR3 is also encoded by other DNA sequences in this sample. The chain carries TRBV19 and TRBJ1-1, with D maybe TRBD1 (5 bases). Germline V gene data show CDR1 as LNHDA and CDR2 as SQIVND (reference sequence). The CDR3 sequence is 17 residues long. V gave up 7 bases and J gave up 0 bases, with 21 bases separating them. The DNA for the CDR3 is TGTGCCAGTACCCCCGGGGAGGGGAGGAGATTGAACACTGAAGCTTTCTTT. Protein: CASTPGEGRRLNTEAFF.

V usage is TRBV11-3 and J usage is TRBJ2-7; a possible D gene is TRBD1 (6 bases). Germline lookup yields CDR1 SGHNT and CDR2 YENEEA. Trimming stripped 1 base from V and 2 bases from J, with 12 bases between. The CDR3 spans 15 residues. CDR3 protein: CASSLGDKGTYEQYF. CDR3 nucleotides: TGTGCCAGCAGCTTAGGGGACAAGGGGACCTACGAGCAGTACTTC.

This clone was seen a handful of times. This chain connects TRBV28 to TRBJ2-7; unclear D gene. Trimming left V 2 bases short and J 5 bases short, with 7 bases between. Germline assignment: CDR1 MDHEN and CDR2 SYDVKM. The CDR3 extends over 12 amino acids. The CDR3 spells CASSLPWDEQYF. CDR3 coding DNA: TGTGCCAGCAGTTTACCTTGGGACGAGCAGTACTTC.

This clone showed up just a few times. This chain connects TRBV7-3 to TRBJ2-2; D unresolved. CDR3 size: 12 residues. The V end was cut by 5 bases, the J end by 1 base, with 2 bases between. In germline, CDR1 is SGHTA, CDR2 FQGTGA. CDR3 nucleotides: TGTGCCAGCAGCGGGAACACCGGGGAGCTGTTTTTT. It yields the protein CASSGNTGELFF.

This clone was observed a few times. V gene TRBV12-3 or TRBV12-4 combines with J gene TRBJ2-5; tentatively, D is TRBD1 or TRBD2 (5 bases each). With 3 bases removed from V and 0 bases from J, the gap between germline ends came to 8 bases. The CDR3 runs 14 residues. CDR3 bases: TGTGCCAGCAGTTTGGGGGAGCACCAAGAGACCCAGTACTTC. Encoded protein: CASSLGEHQETQYF.

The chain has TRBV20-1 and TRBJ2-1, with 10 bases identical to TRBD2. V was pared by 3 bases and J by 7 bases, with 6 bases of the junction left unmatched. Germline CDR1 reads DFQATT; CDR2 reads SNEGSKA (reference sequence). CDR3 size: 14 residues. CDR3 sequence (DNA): TGCAGTGCTAGTCGGCTAGCGGGAGAGAATGAGCAGTTCTTC. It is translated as CSASRLAGENEQFF.

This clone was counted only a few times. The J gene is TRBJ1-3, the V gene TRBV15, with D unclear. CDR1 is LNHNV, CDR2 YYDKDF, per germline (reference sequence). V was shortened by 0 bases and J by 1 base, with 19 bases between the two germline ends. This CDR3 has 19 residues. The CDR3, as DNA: TGTGCCACCAGCAGAGATGCTGTAGGGATTGGAGGTTCTGGAAACACCATATATTTT. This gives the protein CATSRDAVGIGGSGNTIYF.

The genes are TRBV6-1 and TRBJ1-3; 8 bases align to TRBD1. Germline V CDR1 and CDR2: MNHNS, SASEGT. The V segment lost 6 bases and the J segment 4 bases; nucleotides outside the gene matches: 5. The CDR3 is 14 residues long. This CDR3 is CASSSGGSGNTIYF. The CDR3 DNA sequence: TGTGCCAGCAGCTCAGGGGGCTCAGGAAACACCATATATTTT.

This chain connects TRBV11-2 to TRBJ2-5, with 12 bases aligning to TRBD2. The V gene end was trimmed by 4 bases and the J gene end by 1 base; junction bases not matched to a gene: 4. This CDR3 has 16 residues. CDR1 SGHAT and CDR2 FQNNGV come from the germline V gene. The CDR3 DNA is TGTGCCAGCAGCTCGATACTAGCGGGAGGCCAAGAGACCCAGTACTTC. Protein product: CASSSILAGGQETQYF.

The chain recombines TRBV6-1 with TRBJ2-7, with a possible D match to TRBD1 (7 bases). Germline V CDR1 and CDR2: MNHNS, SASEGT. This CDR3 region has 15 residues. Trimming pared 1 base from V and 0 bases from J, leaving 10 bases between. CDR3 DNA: TGTGCCAGCAGTGAAGTCCAGGGGGGCTCCTACGAGCAGTACTTC. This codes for CASSEVQGGSYEQYF.